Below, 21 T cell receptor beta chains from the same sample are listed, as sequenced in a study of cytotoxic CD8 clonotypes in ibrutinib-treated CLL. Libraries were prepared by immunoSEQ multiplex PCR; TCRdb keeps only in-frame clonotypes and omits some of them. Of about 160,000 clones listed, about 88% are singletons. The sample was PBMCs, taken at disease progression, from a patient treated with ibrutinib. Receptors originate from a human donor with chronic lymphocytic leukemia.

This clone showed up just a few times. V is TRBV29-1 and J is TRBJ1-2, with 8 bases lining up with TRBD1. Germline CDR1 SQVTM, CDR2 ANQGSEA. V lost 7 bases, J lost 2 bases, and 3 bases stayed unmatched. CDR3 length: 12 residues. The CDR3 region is CSARQGNYGYTF. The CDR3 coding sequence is TGCAGCGCGAGACAGGGGAACTATGGCTACACCTTC.

In DNA form, the CDR3 reads TGTGCCAGCAGGGACCGTCCGTGGGGGGGTGTCACAGATACGCAGTATTTT. Encoded protein: CASRDRPWGGVTDTQYF. This chain connects TRBV2 to TRBJ2-3, with 7 bases aligning to TRBD2. Per the germline V gene, CDR1 is SNHLY and CDR2 is FYNNEI. The length of the CDR3 is 17 residues. V was clipped by 6 bases and J by 2 bases; unmatched bases: 14.

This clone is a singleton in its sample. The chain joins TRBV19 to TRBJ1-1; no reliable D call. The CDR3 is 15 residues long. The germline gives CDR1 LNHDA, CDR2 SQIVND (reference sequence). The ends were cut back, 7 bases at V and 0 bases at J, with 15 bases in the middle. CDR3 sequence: CASTNPGVMNTEAFF. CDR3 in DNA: TGTGCCAGTACTAACCCCGGGGTTATGAACACTGAAGCTTTCTTT.

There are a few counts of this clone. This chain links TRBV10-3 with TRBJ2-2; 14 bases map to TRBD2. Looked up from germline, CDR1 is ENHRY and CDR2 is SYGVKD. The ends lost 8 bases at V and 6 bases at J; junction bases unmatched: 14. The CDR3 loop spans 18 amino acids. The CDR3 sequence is CAIHGTSGSGILAGELFF. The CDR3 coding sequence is TGTGCCATCCACGGGACTAGCGGGAGTGGTATTCTAGCCGGGGAGCTGTTTTTT.

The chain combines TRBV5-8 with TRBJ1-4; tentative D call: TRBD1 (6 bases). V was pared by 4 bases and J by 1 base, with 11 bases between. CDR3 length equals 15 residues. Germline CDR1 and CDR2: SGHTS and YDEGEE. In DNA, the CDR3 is TGTGCCAGCAGCGTCTCCAGGGGAACTAATGAAAAACTGTTTTTT. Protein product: CASSVSRGTNEKLFF.

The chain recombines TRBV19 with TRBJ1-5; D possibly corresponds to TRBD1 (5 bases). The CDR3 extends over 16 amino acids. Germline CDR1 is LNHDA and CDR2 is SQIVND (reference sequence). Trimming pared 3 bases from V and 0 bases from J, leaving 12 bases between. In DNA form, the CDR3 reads TGTGCCAGTAGTATGACAGTCCTGTATAGCAATCAGCCCCAGCATTTT. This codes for CASSMTVLYSNQPQHF.

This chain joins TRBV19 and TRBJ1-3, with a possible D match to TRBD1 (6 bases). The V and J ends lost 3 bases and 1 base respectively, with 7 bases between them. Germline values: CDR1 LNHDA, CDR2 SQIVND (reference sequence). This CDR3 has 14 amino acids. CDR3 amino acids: CASSMGASGNTIYF. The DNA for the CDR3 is TGTGCCAGTAGTATGGGGGCGTCTGGAAACACCATATATTTT. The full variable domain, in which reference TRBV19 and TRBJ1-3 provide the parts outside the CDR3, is DGGITQSPKYLFRKEGQNVTLSCEQNLNHDAMYWYRQDPGQGLRLIYYSQIVNDFQKGDIAEGYSVSREKKESFPLTVTSAQKNPTAFYLCASSMGASGNTIYFGEGSWLTVV.

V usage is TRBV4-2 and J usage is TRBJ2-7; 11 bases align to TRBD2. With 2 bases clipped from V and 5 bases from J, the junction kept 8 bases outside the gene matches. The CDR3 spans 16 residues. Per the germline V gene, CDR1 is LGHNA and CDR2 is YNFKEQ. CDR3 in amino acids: CASSQKLLAGAHEQYF. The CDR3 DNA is TGTGCCAGCAGCCAAAAGTTACTAGCGGGAGCCCACGAGCAGTACTTC.

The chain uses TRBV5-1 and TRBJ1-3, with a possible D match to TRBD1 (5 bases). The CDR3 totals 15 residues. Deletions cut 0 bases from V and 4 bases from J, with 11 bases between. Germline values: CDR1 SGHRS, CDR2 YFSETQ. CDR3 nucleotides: TGCGCCAGCAGCTTGGGTTGGGGGATCGGAAACACCATATATTTT. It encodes CASSLGWGIGNTIYF.

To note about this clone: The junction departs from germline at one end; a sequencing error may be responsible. The CDR3 region is CASSLAPTSGWNF. The CDR3 DNA reads as TGTGCCAGCAGCTTAGCGCCGACTAGCGGGTGGAACTTC. This sequence joins TRBV7-8 and TRBJ2-5, with 10 nucleotides matching TRBD2. In germline, CDR1 is SGHVS, CDR2 FQNEAQ. The CDR3 has 13 amino acids.

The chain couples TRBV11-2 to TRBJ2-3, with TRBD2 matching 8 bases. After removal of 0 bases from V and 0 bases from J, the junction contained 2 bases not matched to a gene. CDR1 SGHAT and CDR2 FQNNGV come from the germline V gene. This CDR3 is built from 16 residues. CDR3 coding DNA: TGTGCCAGCAGCTTAGAAAGCGGGAGAAGCACAGATACGCAGTATTTT. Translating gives CASSLESGRSTDTQYF.

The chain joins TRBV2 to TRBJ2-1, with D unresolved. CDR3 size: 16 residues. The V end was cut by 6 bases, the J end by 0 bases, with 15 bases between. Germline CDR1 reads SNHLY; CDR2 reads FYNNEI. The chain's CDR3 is CASSRTTPHSYNEQFF. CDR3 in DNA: TGTGCCAGCAGCCGAACTACCCCCCACTCCTACAATGAGCAGTTCTTC.

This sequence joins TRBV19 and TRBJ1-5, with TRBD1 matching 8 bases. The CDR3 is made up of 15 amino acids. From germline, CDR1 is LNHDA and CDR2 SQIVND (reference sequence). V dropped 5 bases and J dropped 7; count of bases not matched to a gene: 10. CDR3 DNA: TGTGCCAGTAGTTCCTCGACAGGGGCGGTACAGCCCCAGCATTTT. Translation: CASSSSTGAVQPQHF.

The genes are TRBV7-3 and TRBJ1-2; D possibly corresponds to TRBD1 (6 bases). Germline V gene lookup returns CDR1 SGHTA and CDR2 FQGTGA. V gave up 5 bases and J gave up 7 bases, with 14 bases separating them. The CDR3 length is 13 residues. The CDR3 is CASSPQGMVGYTF. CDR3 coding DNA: TGTGCCAGCAGCCCGCAGGGGATGGTTGGCTACACCTTC.

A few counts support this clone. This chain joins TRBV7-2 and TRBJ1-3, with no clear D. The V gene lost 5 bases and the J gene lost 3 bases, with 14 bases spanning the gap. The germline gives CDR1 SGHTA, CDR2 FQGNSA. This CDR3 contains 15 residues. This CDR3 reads CASSADRLIGNTIYF. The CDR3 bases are TGTGCCAGCAGCGCAGACCGACTGATTGGAAACACCATATATTTT.

In DNA form, the CDR3 reads TGTGCCAGCAGCCCTGGGTCCAAAAACATTCAGTACTTC. The encoded protein is CASSPGSKNIQYF. The J gene is TRBJ2-4, the V gene TRBV21-1. TRBV21-1 is flagged as a pseudogene. This CDR3 comprises 13 residues.

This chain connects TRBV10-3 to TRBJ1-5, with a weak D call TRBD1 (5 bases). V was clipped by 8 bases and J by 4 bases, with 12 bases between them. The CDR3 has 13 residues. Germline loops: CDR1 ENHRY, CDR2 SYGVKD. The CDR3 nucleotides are TGTGCCATCGCTGGGACGGGGAATCAGCCCCAGCATTTT. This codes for CAIAGTGNQPQHF.

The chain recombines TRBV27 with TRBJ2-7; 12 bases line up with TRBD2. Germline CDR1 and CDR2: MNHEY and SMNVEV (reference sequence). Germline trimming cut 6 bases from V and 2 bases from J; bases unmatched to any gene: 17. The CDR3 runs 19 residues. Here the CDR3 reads CASSHKLPRLAGDAYEQYF. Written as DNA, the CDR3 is TGTGCCAGCAGCCACAAACTACCCCGACTAGCGGGGGACGCCTACGAGCAGTACTTC.

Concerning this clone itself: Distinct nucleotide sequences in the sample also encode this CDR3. CDR3 loop: CASSLQGQETQYF. CDR3 sequence (DNA): TGCGCCAGCAGCTTGCAGGGACAAGAGACCCAGTACTTC. This chain joins TRBV5-1 and TRBJ2-5; D is possibly TRBD1 (5 bases). With 1 base removed from V and 2 bases from J, the gap between germline ends came to 6 bases. Germline V gives CDR1 SGHRS, CDR2 YFSETQ. The CDR3 has 13 residues.

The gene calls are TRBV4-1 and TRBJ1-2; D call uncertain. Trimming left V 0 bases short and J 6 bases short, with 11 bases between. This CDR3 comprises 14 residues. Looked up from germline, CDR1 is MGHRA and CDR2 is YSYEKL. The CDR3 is CASSQDQVPNGYTF. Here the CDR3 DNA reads TGCGCCAGCAGCCAAGATCAGGTTCCTAATGGCTACACCTTC.

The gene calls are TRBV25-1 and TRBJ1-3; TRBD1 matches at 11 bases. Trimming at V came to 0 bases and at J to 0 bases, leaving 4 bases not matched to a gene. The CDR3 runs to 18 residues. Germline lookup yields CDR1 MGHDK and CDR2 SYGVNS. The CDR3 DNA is TGTGCCAGCAGTGAATATCCAGGGACAGGGGGCTCTGGAAACACCATATATTTT. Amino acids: CASSEYPGTGGSGNTIYF. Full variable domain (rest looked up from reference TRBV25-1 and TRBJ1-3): EADIYQTPRYLVIGTGKKITLECSQTMGHDKMYWYQQDPGMELHLIHYSYGVNSTEKGDLSSESTVSRIRTEHFPLTLESARPSHTSQYLCASSEYPGTGGSGNTIYFGEGSWLTVV.